This passage covers 31 T cell receptor beta chains from one sample sequenced in a study of shared clonotypes between healthy human individuals. TCRdb's table, derived via immunoSEQ multiplex PCR, lists solely in-frame clones and lacks some. The table shows about 960,000 clones, with 76% occurring only once. The sequencing sample was made of memory CD4+ T cells sorted from blood. As for subset: CD45RA-negative fraction. Receptors originate from a man aged 18 to 35 in good health.

This rearrangement joins TRBV5-4 to TRBJ2-7; 7 bases are a match to TRBD1. Germline V CDR1 and CDR2: SGHNT, YYREEE (reference sequence). This CDR3 comprises 14 residues. J was trimmed by 3 bases and V by 4 bases; bases with no gene match: 7. CDR3 in DNA: TGTGCCAGCAGCCACCGGGACAGACACTACGAGCAGTACTTC. Its translation is CASSHRDRHYEQYF.

The V gene is TRBV28, the J gene TRBJ2-3, with 10 bases matching TRBD2. CDR1 and CDR2 (germline): MDHEN, SYDVKM. V lost 4 bases to trimming and J lost 6 bases; unmatched junction nucleotides: 7. This CDR3 region has 15 residues. For the CDR3, the DNA is TGTGCCAGCAGTTCGGGACTAGCGAGGCGCGATACGCAGTATTTT. Encoded protein: CASSSGLARRDTQYF.

This clone was counted only a few times. In the same sample, other DNA sequences code for this CDR3. The chain uses TRBV28 and TRBJ2-7; weak D call: TRBD2 (6 bases). The germline V gene has CDR1 MDHEN and CDR2 SYDVKM. V dropped 2 bases and J dropped 3 bases, with 8 bases sitting between them. CDR3 length: 13 amino acids. CDR3 region: CASSLGGFYEQYF. CDR3 nucleotides: TGTGCCAGCAGTTTAGGAGGGTTCTACGAGCAGTACTTC.

This chain joins TRBV5-1 and TRBJ2-7; D gene ambiguous. Germline CDR1 is SGHRS and CDR2 is YFSETQ. This CDR3 spans 16 amino acids. V gave up 0 bases and J gave up 3 bases, with 16 bases separating them. CDR3 DNA sequence: TGCGCCAGCAGCTTGGTGTCGCCGGATAGTGGCTACGAGCAGTACTTC. This encodes CASSLVSPDSGYEQYF.

The V call is TRBV11-2, the J call TRBJ1-4; D gene ambiguous. The V gene lost 5 bases and the J gene lost 0 bases, with 10 bases spanning the gap. The germline V gene has CDR1 SGHAT and CDR2 FQNNGV. This CDR3 is 15 amino acids long. The CDR3 DNA reads as TGTGCCAGCAGCCAGTCCAGTGCAACTAATGAAAAACTGTTTTTT. It yields the protein CASSQSSATNEKLFF.

V usage is TRBV11-2 and J usage is TRBJ2-1, with 10 nucleotides matching TRBD1. The germline V gene encodes CDR1 SGHAT and CDR2 FQNNGV. This CDR3 has 16 residues. J lost 5 bases, V lost 2 bases, and 6 bases had no gene match. CDR3 DNA: TGTGCCAGCAGCTTATCCCCGGGACAGGGGAACAATGAGCAGTTCTTC. Its translation is CASSLSPGQGNNEQFF.

There are a few counts of this clone. J is TRBJ1-6 and V is TRBV27; a weak D match, TRBD1 (5 bases). With 8 bases removed from V and 9 bases from J, the gap between germline ends came to 17 bases. The CDR3 is 14 amino acids. CDR1 MNHEY and CDR2 SMNVEV come from the germline V gene (reference sequence). CDR3 nucleotides: TGTGCCAGCTCATCGCGGGGCGTAAGTTCACCCCTCCACTTT. It translates to CASSSRGVSSPLHF.

In the case of this clone: A read error may explain this, as a much larger clone is one base away. The rearrangement uses TRBV2 and TRBJ2-7; TRBD1 matches 10 bases. Germline V gene sequence: CDR1 SNHLY, CDR2 FYNNEI. This CDR3 comprises 13 residues. Trimming cost V 5 bases and J 3 bases; bases outside gene matches: 1. The CDR3 DNA follows: TGTGCCAGCAGTTGGACAGGGGGCTACGAGCAGTACTTC. It specifies CASSWTGGYEQYF. The full variable domain, with the rest looked up from reference TRBV2 and TRBJ2-7, is EPEVTQTPSHQVTQMGQEVILRCVPISNHLYFYWYRQILGQKVEFLVSFYNNEISEKSEIFDDQFSVERPDGSNFTLKIRSTKLEDSAMYFCASSWTGGYEQYFGPGTRLTVT.

This clone was counted a single time. The chain couples TRBV28 to TRBJ1-4, with TRBD1 as a possible D gene (5 bases). From germline, CDR1 is MDHEN and CDR2 SYDVKM. Between the trimmed V and J ends, which lost 7 bases and 5 bases, there was a span of 14 bases. The CDR3 is 14 amino acids. The chain's CDR3 is CASTWGTVNEKLFF. In DNA form, the CDR3 reads TGTGCCAGCACCTGGGGGACGGTGAATGAAAAACTGTTTTTT.

This chain uses TRBV2 with TRBJ1-4, with a possible D match to TRBD1 (6 bases). V was trimmed by 5 bases and J by 0 bases, leaving 13 bases between them. From germline, CDR1 is SNHLY and CDR2 FYNNEI. The CDR3 contains 16 residues. In nucleotides, the CDR3 is TGTGCCAGCAGTTCGGGGCAGGGGACAACTAATGAAAAACTGTTTTTT. This gives the protein CASSSGQGTTNEKLFF.

This sequence joins TRBV6-4 and TRBJ2-6; perhaps TRBD1 as D (6 bases). The CDR3 has 18 amino acids. The V and J ends lost 0 bases and 0 bases respectively, with 12 bases between them. Germline CDR1 and CDR2: MRHNA and SNTAGT. The CDR3 region is CASSDSTGPFSGANVLTF. CDR3 sequence (DNA): TGTGCCAGCAGTGACTCTACAGGGCCCTTCTCTGGGGCCAACGTCCTGACTTTC.

This clone appeared many times. V usage is TRBV6-6 and J usage is TRBJ2-7; 11 bases line up with TRBD2. The junction had 10 bases not matched to a gene; V was cut back by 5 bases and J by 7 bases. Germline V gene data show CDR1 as MNHNY and CDR2 as SVGAGI (reference sequence). This CDR3 is 15 amino acids long. The CDR3, as DNA: TGTGCCAGCAGTCGCGATAGCGGGAGGGCGAGGGAGCAGTACTTC. Protein product: CASSRDSGRAREQYF.

CDR3 loop: CASSYWTGWGYF. The CDR3 nucleotides are TGTGCCAGCAGCTACTGGACAGGGTGGGGCTACTTC. The chain employs TRBV11-2 and TRBJ2-5; TRBD1 matches 8 bases. CDR3 size: 12 residues. Germline CDR1 and CDR2: SGHAT and FQNNGV. V lost 4 bases, J lost 14 bases, and 9 bases stayed unmatched.

This chain joins TRBV6-1 and TRBJ2-1; 7 bases agree with TRBD2. Looked up from germline, CDR1 is MNHNS and CDR2 is SASEGT. The CDR3 extends over 14 amino acids. V lost 6 bases, J lost 7 bases, and 9 bases stayed unmatched. The CDR3 region has the DNA TGTGCCAGCAGAGCGGGACCCCCAAGGAATGAGCAGTTCTTC. Translating gives CASRAGPPRNEQFF.

J is TRBJ2-2 and V is TRBV5-1, with 10 bases lining up with TRBD2. The V and J ends lost 5 bases and 1 base, in that order; junction bases with no gene match: 5. CDR3 length equals 16 residues. Germline assignment: CDR1 SGHRS and CDR2 YFSETQ. The CDR3 spells CASSHRTSGNTGELFF. The CDR3 DNA reads TGCGCCAGCAGTCATCGGACTAGCGGGAACACCGGGGAGCTGTTTTTT.

This clone appeared a single time. Other nucleotide sequences from this sample produce the same CDR3. The rearrangement joins TRBV9 to TRBJ2-6, with D perhaps being TRBD1 or TRBD2 (6 bases each). Trimming shortened V by 3 bases and J by 0 bases, and 10 bases separated the two germline ends. Germline V gene sequence: CDR1 SGDLS, CDR2 YYNGEE. CDR3 size: 16 residues. CDR3 amino acids: CASSAGGGSGANVLTF. The CDR3 region has the DNA TGTGCCAGCAGCGCAGGAGGGGGCTCTGGGGCCAACGTCCTGACTTTC. The full variable domain, its missing parts supplied by reference TRBV9 and TRBJ2-6, is DSGVTQTPKHLITATGQRVTLRCSPRSGDLSVYWYQQSLDQGLQFLIQYYNGEERAKGNILERFSAQQFPDLHSELNLSSLELGDSALYFCASSAGGGSGANVLTFGAGSRLTVL.

This chain links TRBV28 with TRBJ2-7; TRBD2 aligns across 8 bases. The trim removed 5 bases at V and 2 bases at J, leaving 11 bases unmatched. Germline V gene lookup returns CDR1 MDHEN and CDR2 SYDVKM. The CDR3 spans 16 residues. The CDR3 coding sequence is TGTGCCAGCAGTCCCTCCGGGCGGGGGGATGCCTACGAGCAGTACTTC. Amino acids: CASSPSGRGDAYEQYF.

The gene calls are TRBV5-6 and TRBJ2-4; D possibly corresponds to TRBD1 (5 bases). There are 14 residues in the CDR3. CDR1 SGHDT and CDR2 YYEEEE come from the germline V gene. The ends were cut back, 4 bases at V and 5 bases at J, with 13 bases in the middle. CDR3 in DNA: TGTGCCAGCAGCAACAGGCAGGGCCAAAACATTCAGTACTTC. Translating it yields CASSNRQGQNIQYF.

This clone was counted a few times. The chain couples TRBV19 to TRBJ1-5; no clear D. CDR3 length equals 19 residues. Trimming shortened V by 3 bases and J by 0 bases, and 21 bases separated the two germline ends. CDR1 and CDR2 (germline): LNHDA, SQIVND (reference sequence). The CDR3 region has the DNA TGTGCCAGTAGTATTAACATCGTCGATTTTGCTTTTAGCAATCAGCCCCAGCATTTT. Translating it yields CASSINIVDFAFSNQPQHF.

The table lists this clone with many counts. The same CDR3 arises from other DNA sequences in this sample as well. V usage is TRBV9 and J usage is TRBJ2-7; D is perhaps TRBD2 (5 bases). This CDR3 region has 13 residues. Trimming left V 0 bases short and J 7 bases short, with 11 bases between. Germline lookup yields CDR1 SGDLS and CDR2 YYNGEE. CDR3 sequence: CASSVESRGEQYF. The CDR3 nucleotides read TGTGCCAGCAGCGTAGAATCGAGAGGGGAGCAGTACTTC.

The rearrangement uses TRBV29-1 and TRBJ2-1; 9 nucleotides line up with TRBD1. The germline V gene encodes CDR1 SQVTM and CDR2 ANQGSEA. V gave up 4 bases and J gave up 10 bases; unmatched junction bases: 11. The CDR3 is made up of 14 amino acids. The CDR3 sequence: CSVVGQGLRREQFF. In DNA, the CDR3 is TGCAGCGTTGTGGGACAGGGTTTGAGACGCGAGCAGTTCTTC.

The chain has TRBV7-2 and TRBJ1-2, with a weak D call TRBD1 (5 bases). The CDR3 length is 14 residues. Germline V gene sequence: CDR1 SGHTA, CDR2 FQGNSA. Trimming shortened V by 5 bases and J by 1 base, and 11 bases separated the two germline ends. As DNA, the CDR3 is TGTGCCAGCAGCCAAGACAGTTATAACTATGGCTACACCTTC. It encodes CASSQDSYNYGYTF.

This clone was seen only a few times. V usage is TRBV10-3 and J usage is TRBJ1-1; D might be TRBD1 (6 bases). Between the trimmed V and J ends, which lost 4 bases and 1 base, there was a span of 13 bases. The CDR3 length is 15 residues. In germline, CDR1 is ENHRY, CDR2 SYGVKD. The DNA for the CDR3 is TGTGCCATCAGTGGGGGGACGGGGGCGAACACTGAAGCTTTCTTT. Its translation: CAISGGTGANTEAFF.

The table lists this clone with a count of one. The gene calls are TRBV6-6 and TRBJ2-7, with D perhaps being TRBD1 or TRBD2 (5 bases each). Germline CDR1 and CDR2: MNHNY and SVGAGI (reference sequence). This CDR3 spans 12 amino acids. Trimming pared 6 bases from V and 4 bases from J, leaving 10 bases between. CDR3 sequence: CASRRDGYEQYF. CDR3 DNA: TGTGCCAGCAGGAGGGACGGGTACGAGCAGTACTTC.

The CDR3 region has the DNA TGTGCTAGTGGTTGGGGGGAGAACACTGAAGCTTTCTTT. Protein sequence: CASGWGENTEAFF. This rearrangement joins TRBV12-5 to TRBJ1-1; tentative D call: TRBD1 (5 bases). Germline V CDR1 and CDR2: LGHNT, FRNRAP. There are 13 residues in the CDR3. V gave up 4 bases and J gave up 1 base, with 7 bases separating them.

This clone appeared once. This chain joins TRBV20-1 and TRBJ2-7; D gene unclear. Trimming pared 6 bases from V and 1 base from J, leaving 4 bases between. CDR1 is DFQATT, CDR2 SNEGSKA, per germline (reference sequence). The CDR3 loop spans 10 amino acids. The CDR3 DNA reads as TGCAGTGCCTATTCCTACGAGCAGTACTTC. Translated: CSAYSYEQYF.

The chain combines TRBV6-1 with TRBJ1-3, with D perhaps matching TRBD1 (6 bases). V was shortened by 5 bases and J by 0 bases, with 11 bases between the two germline ends. Germline CDR1 is MNHNS and CDR2 is SASEGT. The CDR3 runs 15 residues. CDR3 in amino acids: CASSTGLGSGNTIYF. CDR3 in DNA: TGTGCCAGCAGTACAGGGTTGGGCTCTGGAAACACCATATATTTT.

The J gene is TRBJ2-5, the V gene TRBV30; D assignment may be TRBD1 or TRBD2 (5 bases each). Germline V CDR1 and CDR2: GTSNPN, SVGIG (reference sequence). Trimming took off 7 bases at V and 2 bases at J, with 17 bases between the two ends. The CDR3 runs to 14 residues. The CDR3, as DNA: TGTGCCTTCAGCGGTTGGGGCCGTCAAGAGACCCAGTACTTC. Translated: CAFSGWGRQETQYF.

This clone was detected many times. This chain links TRBV5-1 with TRBJ1-1; D gene ambiguous. Germline loops: CDR1 SGHRS, CDR2 YFSETQ. With 5 bases removed from V and 0 bases from J, the gap between germline ends came to 8 bases. The CDR3 loop spans 13 amino acids. The CDR3 protein is CASSGQMNTEAFF. As DNA, the CDR3 is TGCGCCAGCAGTGGGCAGATGAACACTGAAGCTTTCTTT.

V is TRBV5-1 and J is TRBJ1-2; 9 nucleotides line up with TRBD1. The CDR3 loop spans 15 amino acids. CDR1 and CDR2 from the germline V gene are SGHRS and YFSETQ. Trimming took 4 bases from V and 9 from J; bases not matched to a gene: 13. This chain's CDR3 is CASSNAVQDRGSYTF. DNA of the CDR3: TGCGCCAGCAGCAATGCCGTACAGGACAGGGGAAGCTACACCTTC.

Remarks on this clone: This CDR3 is also generated by other DNA sequences in the sample. The chain links TRBV7-8 to TRBJ1-5; D is undetermined. CDR1 is SGHVS, CDR2 FQNEAQ, per germline. Between the trimmed V and J ends, which lost 2 bases and 1 base, there was a span of 12 bases. The CDR3 consists of 16 residues. In nucleotides, the CDR3 is TGTGCCAGCAGCTTATTGGGCGGGCTGAGCAATCAGCCCCAGCATTTT. It specifies CASSLLGGLSNQPQHF.